What follows are 21 T cell receptor beta chains derived from one specimen sequenced in a study of radiation and T cells in renal cell carcinoma. Sequenced by immunoSEQ multiplex PCR; TCRdb stores in-frame clones only, minus some. The sample lists 130,000 to 150,000 clones, 70% to 90% occurring once. Time point meaning: baseline pretreatment blood. As for treatment: 15 Gy SBRT to primary tumor, nephrectomy 4 weeks later. The source was blood, collected from a patient whose treatment included radiotherapy and nephrectomy. The receptor set was obtained from a woman between 45 and 65 years old with renal cell carcinoma.

The V and J genes are TRBV14 and TRBJ2-7; D not resolved. The length of the CDR3 is 15 residues. The V gene's germline CDR1 is SGHDN and CDR2 FVKESK. V dropped 3 bases and J dropped 1 base, with 13 bases sitting between them. The CDR3: CASSQEWGFSYEQYF. CDR3 coding DNA: TGTGCCAGCAGCCAGGAATGGGGATTTTCCTACGAGCAGTACTTC.

The chain links TRBV7-2 to TRBJ1-2; tentative D call: TRBD1 (6 bases). The V end was cut by 3 bases, the J end by 3 bases, with 11 bases between. Germline CDR1 reads SGHTA; CDR2 reads FQGNSA. This CDR3 spans 14 amino acids. The CDR3 protein is CASSFEQGYYGYTF. For the CDR3, the DNA is TGTGCCAGCAGCTTCGAACAGGGTTACTATGGCTACACCTTC.

This rearrangement joins TRBV19 to TRBJ1-1; D is undetermined. Trimming removed 3 bases at V and 0 bases at J, with 11 bases between. The CDR3 loop spans 15 amino acids. CDR1 is LNHDA and CDR2 is SQIVND in the germline V gene (reference sequence). CDR3 coding DNA: TGTGCCAGTAGTATTGACAACGCATTGAACACTGAAGCTTTCTTT. Its translation: CASSIDNALNTEAFF.

The chain employs TRBV19 and TRBJ2-7, with unresolved D. The CDR3 sequence is 14 residues long. Germline-derived CDR1 and CDR2 are LNHDA and SQIVND (reference sequence). The ends were cut back, 3 bases at V and 3 bases at J, with 12 bases in the middle. CDR3 coding DNA: TGTGCCAGTAGTATGGTCGGTCCGAACTACGAGCAGTACTTC. It is translated as CASSMVGPNYEQYF.

This chain connects TRBV29-1 to TRBJ1-1, with 8 bases identical to TRBD1. The germline CDR1 and CDR2 sequences are SQVTM and ANQGSEA. V gave up 7 bases and J gave up 1 base; unmatched junction bases: 5. This CDR3 contains 13 residues. CDR3 in DNA: TGCAGCGCCCCCGGGACAGGGAACACTGAAGCTTTCTTT. It codes for CSAPGTGNTEAFF. Complete variable domain (other parts from reference TRBV29-1 and TRBJ1-1): SAVISQKPSRDICQRGTSLTIQCQVDSQVTMMFWYRQQPGQSLTLIATANQGSEATYESGFVIDKFPISRPNLTFSTLTVSNMSPEDSSIYLCSAPGTGNTEAFFGQGTRLTVV.

The chain employs TRBV7-2 and TRBJ2-3, with D tentatively TRBD1 (7 bases). Germline V gene lookup returns CDR1 SGHTA and CDR2 FQGNSA. CDR3 size: 16 residues. Trimming left V 5 bases short and J 1 base short, with 16 bases between. Written as DNA, the CDR3 is TGTGCCAGCAGCGCCCCGACAGGGAGGCGCACAGATACGCAGTATTTT. It specifies CASSAPTGRRTDTQYF.

The genes are TRBV18 and TRBJ1-1, with 8 nucleotides matching TRBD1. Per the germline V gene, CDR1 is KGHSH and CDR2 is LQKENI. The CDR3 is made up of 15 amino acids. V shed 6 bases, J shed 3 bases, and the junction held 9 bases outside the gene matches. The CDR3 DNA follows: TGTGCCAGCTCCCCCCTGACAGGGGTGGACACTGAAGCTTTCTTT. Translated, it gives CASSPLTGVDTEAFF.

The V and J genes are TRBV19 and TRBJ1-1; D unclear. Germline V CDR1 and CDR2: LNHDA, SQIVND (reference sequence). CDR3 size: 13 residues. Trimming cost V 6 bases and J 4 bases, with 12 bases left between them. CDR3 coding DNA: TGTGCCAGTAGGCCGAGAGGGCTCACTGAAGCTTTCTTT. It yields the protein CASRPRGLTEAFF.

The V gene is TRBV4-2, the J gene TRBJ2-1, with 10 bases fitting TRBD2. The CDR3 contains 15 residues. Germline loops: CDR1 LGHNA, CDR2 YNFKEQ. With V trimmed by 4 bases and J by 8 bases, 8 bases remained unmatched. CDR3 region: CASSLAGGVADEQFF. The CDR3 nucleotides read TGTGCCAGCAGCCTAGCGGGGGGTGTTGCGGATGAGCAGTTCTTC.

The chain joins TRBV25-1 to TRBJ1-4; D unclear. The CDR3 runs to 15 residues. Germline-derived CDR1 and CDR2 are MGHDK and SYGVNS. V was trimmed by 0 bases and J by 5 bases, leaving 10 bases between them. CDR3 region: CASSEYMGNNEKLFF. CDR3 sequence (DNA): TGTGCCAGCAGTGAATATATGGGGAACAATGAAAAACTGTTTTTT.

In this sample, this clone turned up once. The gene calls are TRBV4-1 and TRBJ2-4; D ambiguous. Between the trimmed V and J ends, which lost 4 bases and 7 bases, there was a span of 8 bases. The CDR3 has 12 amino acids. Germline V lookup: CDR1 MGHRA, CDR2 YSYEKL. Written as DNA, the CDR3 is TGCGCCAGCAGCCTGTACGATAACATTCAGTACTTC. Translated, it gives CASSLYDNIQYF.

This clone appeared once. The chain is built from TRBV11-2 and TRBJ2-7; D is perhaps TRBD1 or TRBD2 (5 bases each). The CDR3 extends over 16 amino acids. Trimming removed 3 bases from V and 0 bases from J, with 15 bases in between. In germline, CDR1 is SGHAT, CDR2 FQNNGV. This CDR3 is CASSFATRDGSYEQYF. DNA for the CDR3: TGTGCCAGCAGCTTCGCCACCCGGGACGGCTCCTACGAGCAGTACTTC.

V usage is TRBV7-2 and J usage is TRBJ1-2, with 7 bases fitting TRBD1. This CDR3 is built from 14 residues. The germline V gene has CDR1 SGHTA and CDR2 FQGNSA. The J segment lost 3 bases and the V segment lost 6 bases, leaving 7 bases of the junction unmatched. The CDR3 DNA is TGTGCCAGCAGGAACAGGGGATCTGACTATGGCTACACCTTC. The encoded protein is CASRNRGSDYGYTF.

The chain employs TRBV4-1 and TRBJ1-1; D gene ambiguous. V was cut by 0 bases and J by 2 bases, with 7 bases left in between. There are 14 residues in the CDR3. Germline V gene data show CDR1 as MGHRA and CDR2 as YSYEKL. This CDR3 reads CASSQDPYNTEAFF. The CDR3 DNA is TGCGCCAGCAGCCAAGATCCGTATAACACTGAAGCTTTCTTT.

The chain combines TRBV2 with TRBJ1-2; D uncertain. CDR1 is SNHLY, CDR2 FYNNEI, per germline. Trimming cost V 2 bases and J 5 bases, with 3 bases left between them. CDR3 length: 11 amino acids. Here the CDR3 reads CASSEQYGYTF. CDR3 sequence (DNA): TGTGCCAGCAGTGAACAGTATGGCTACACCTTC.

This chain connects TRBV7-2 to TRBJ2-7, with 8 bases fitting TRBD1. CDR1 and CDR2 from the germline V gene are SGHTA and FQGNSA. J gave up 0 bases and V 5 bases, and 9 bases lay outside the gene matches. The CDR3 runs to 16 residues. CDR3 residues: CASSLMGQVASYEQYF. CDR3 nucleotide sequence: TGTGCCAGCAGCCTCATGGGACAGGTTGCCTCCTACGAGCAGTACTTC.

The gene calls are TRBV19 and TRBJ1-1; D perhaps matches TRBD1 (5 bases). The germline V gene has CDR1 LNHDA and CDR2 SQIVND (reference sequence). Trimming stripped 6 bases from V and 2 bases from J, with 16 bases between. The CDR3 has 15 residues. The CDR3 DNA follows: TGTGCCAGTAGCCTGCGGCTCTGGGACAACACTGAAGCTTTCTTT. It is translated as CASSLRLWDNTEAFF.

This chain joins TRBV5-1 and TRBJ1-2, with 7 bases fitting TRBD1. This CDR3 comprises 13 residues. The germline V gene has CDR1 SGHRS and CDR2 YFSETQ. V lost 4 bases, J lost 8 bases, and 8 bases stayed unmatched. The CDR3, as DNA: TGCGCCAGCAGCGACAGGGTTTCGGGAGGCTACACCTTC. Its translation is CASSDRVSGGYTF.

V gene TRBV5-1 combines with J gene TRBJ2-6; possibly TRBD1 for D (6 bases). This CDR3 spans 15 amino acids. V dropped 3 bases and J dropped 4 bases, with 11 bases sitting between them. The germline CDR1 and CDR2 sequences are SGHRS and YFSETQ. CDR3 protein: CASSWGQSGANVLTF. The DNA for the CDR3 is TGCGCCAGCAGCTGGGGACAATCCGGGGCCAACGTCCTGACTTTC.

V is TRBV10-3 and J is TRBJ1-2, with unresolved D. CDR3 length equals 14 residues. V was pared by 0 bases and J by 7 bases, with 12 bases between. Germline values: CDR1 ENHRY, CDR2 SYGVKD. The DNA for the CDR3 is TGTGCCATCAGTGAGTCGAAAGTTGGATCTGGCTACACCTTC. Translating it yields CAISESKVGSGYTF.

This clone appeared a few times. The rearrangement uses TRBV14 and TRBJ1-5; D is ambiguous. The V gene's germline CDR1 is SGHDN and CDR2 FVKESK. V was shortened by 4 bases and J by 9 bases, with 13 bases between the two germline ends. The CDR3 sequence is 13 residues long. CDR3 bases: TGTGCCAGCAGCCCACGCAAGGAAGCGCCCCAGCATTTT. The encoded protein is CASSPRKEAPQHF.